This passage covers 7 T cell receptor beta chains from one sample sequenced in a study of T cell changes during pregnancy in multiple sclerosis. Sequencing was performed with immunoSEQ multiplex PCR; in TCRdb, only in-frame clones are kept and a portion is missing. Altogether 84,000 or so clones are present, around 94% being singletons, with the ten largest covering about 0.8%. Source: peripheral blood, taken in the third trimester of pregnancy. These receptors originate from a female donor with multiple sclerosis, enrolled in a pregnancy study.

The CDR3, as DNA: TGTGCCAGCAGTGCCGAGAGCACAGATACGCAGTATTTT. Its translation is CASSAESTDTQYF. This chain connects TRBV6-1 to TRBJ2-3, with unresolved D. CDR1 and CDR2 from the germline V gene are MNHNS and SASEGT. The CDR3 length is 13 residues. Trimming left V 4 bases short and J 0 bases short, with 5 bases between.

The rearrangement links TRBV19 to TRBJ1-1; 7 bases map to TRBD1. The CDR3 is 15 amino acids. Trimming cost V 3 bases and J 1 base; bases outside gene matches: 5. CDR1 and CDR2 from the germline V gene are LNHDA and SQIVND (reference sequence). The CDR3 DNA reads TGTGCCAGTAGTATTACCGGGACAGCGAACACTGAAGCTTTCTTT. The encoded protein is CASSITGTANTEAFF. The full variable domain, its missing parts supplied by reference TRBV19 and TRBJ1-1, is DGGITQSPKYLFRKEGQNVTLSCEQNLNHDAMYWYRQDPGQGLRLIYYSQIVNDFQKGDIAEGYSVSREKKESFPLTVTSAQKNPTAFYLCASSITGTANTEAFFGQGTRLTVV.

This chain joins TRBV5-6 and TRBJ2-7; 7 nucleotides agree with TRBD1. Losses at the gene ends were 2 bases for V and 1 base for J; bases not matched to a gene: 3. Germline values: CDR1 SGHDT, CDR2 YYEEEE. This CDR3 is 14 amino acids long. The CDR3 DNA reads TGTGCCAGCAGCTTCGGACAGGTGTCCTACGAGCAGTACTTC. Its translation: CASSFGQVSYEQYF.

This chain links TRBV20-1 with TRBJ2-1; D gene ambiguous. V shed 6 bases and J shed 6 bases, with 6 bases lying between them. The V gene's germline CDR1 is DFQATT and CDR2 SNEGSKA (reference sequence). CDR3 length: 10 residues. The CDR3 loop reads CSARSNEQFF. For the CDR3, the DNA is TGCAGTGCGAGGAGCAATGAGCAGTTCTTC.

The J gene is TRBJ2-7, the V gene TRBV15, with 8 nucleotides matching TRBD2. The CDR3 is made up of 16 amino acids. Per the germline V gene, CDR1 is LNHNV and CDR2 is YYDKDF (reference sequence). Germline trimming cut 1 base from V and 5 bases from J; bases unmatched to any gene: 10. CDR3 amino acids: CATSRARAGVVHEQYF. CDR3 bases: TGTGCCACCAGCAGAGCCCGAGCGGGAGTGGTTCACGAGCAGTACTTC.

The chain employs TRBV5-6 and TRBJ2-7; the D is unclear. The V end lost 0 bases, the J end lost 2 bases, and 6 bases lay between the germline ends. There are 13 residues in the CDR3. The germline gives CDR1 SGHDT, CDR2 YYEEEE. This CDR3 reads CASSLGRTYEQYF. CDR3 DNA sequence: TGTGCCAGCAGCTTGGGGCGGACCTACGAGCAGTACTTC.

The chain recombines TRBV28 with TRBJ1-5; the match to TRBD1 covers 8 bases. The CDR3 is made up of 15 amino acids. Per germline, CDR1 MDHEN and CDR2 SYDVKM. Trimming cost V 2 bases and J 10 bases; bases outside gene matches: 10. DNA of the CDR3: TGTGCCAGCAGTTTAGGTACAGGGGGGCAATCACCCCAGCATTTT. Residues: CASSLGTGGQSPQHF.